This entry lists 20 T cell receptor beta chains sequenced from one sample in a study of identifying expanded T cells in peripheral blood. The method was immunoSEQ multiplex PCR; TCRdb's version includes in-frame clones alone and lacks a portion of them. The sample includes around 100,000 clones, roughly 90% of them seen just once. Sample: blood. The source is a person aged 18 to 75 in good health.

This clone was counted a few times. The chain combines TRBV19 with TRBJ1-6; D not resolved. CDR1 is LNHDA, CDR2 SQIVND, per germline (reference sequence). CDR3 length: 13 amino acids. Trimming stripped 3 bases from V and 8 bases from J, with 8 bases between. The CDR3 is CASSIEEHSPLHF. CDR3 sequence (DNA): TGTGCCAGTAGTATCGAGGAGCATTCACCCCTCCACTTT.

The chain combines TRBV11-3 with TRBJ2-3; 8 positions agree with TRBD2. The V segment lost 5 bases and the J segment 3 bases; nucleotides outside the gene matches: 7. This CDR3 comprises 15 residues. Germline assignment: CDR1 SGHNT and CDR2 YENEEA. Here the CDR3 reads CASSQRGGGTDTQYF. The DNA of the CDR3 is TGTGCCAGCAGCCAACGGGGGGGAGGGACAGATACGCAGTATTTT.

The chain combines TRBV5-4 with TRBJ2-5; D uncertain. The CDR3 runs 12 residues. The germline V and J ends were trimmed by 4 bases and 5 bases, with 9 bases remaining between them. In germline, CDR1 is SGHNT, CDR2 YYREEE (reference sequence). CDR3 sequence reads: CASSQDGETQYF. The CDR3, as DNA: TGTGCCAGCAGCCAAGACGGGGAGACCCAGTACTTC.

A few counts support this clone. Within the sample, other DNA sequences also encode this same CDR3. The J gene is TRBJ2-5, the V gene TRBV7-2; 10 bases are a match to TRBD2. The V and J ends lost 4 bases and 5 bases, in that order; junction bases with no gene match: 7. The CDR3 is made up of 15 amino acids. Germline-derived CDR1 and CDR2 are SGHTA and FQGNSA. CDR3 sequence (DNA): TGTGCCAGCAGCTACCAGCGGGGGGGGCAGGAGACCCAGTACTTC. It specifies CASSYQRGGQETQYF.

The chain recombines TRBV7-2 with TRBJ2-7, with D perhaps matching TRBD1 (6 bases). Per germline, CDR1 SGHTA and CDR2 FQGNSA. There are 15 residues in the CDR3. Trimming removed 8 bases at V and 2 bases at J, with 19 bases between. For the CDR3, the DNA is TGTGCCAGCTCTCGCGGTGGGGGCCAACCCTACGAGCAGTACTTC. Its translation is CASSRGGGQPYEQYF.

The CDR3 sequence is CATSPTVARDRNQPQHF. CDR3 in DNA: TGTGCCACCAGCCCTACTGTGGCGAGGGATCGCAATCAGCCCCAGCATTTT. The chain couples TRBV15 to TRBJ1-5; D gene uncertain. Trimming stripped 5 bases from V and 2 bases from J, with 19 bases between. The CDR3 sequence is 17 residues long. CDR1 is LNHNV, CDR2 YYDKDF, per germline (reference sequence).

The chain carries TRBV19 and TRBJ2-5; 7 bases are a match to TRBD2. Germline trimming cut 5 bases from V and 5 bases from J; bases unmatched to any gene: 11. Germline V gene sequence: CDR1 LNHDA, CDR2 SQIVND (reference sequence). This CDR3 spans 15 amino acids. The CDR3 spells CASSFKSGVPETQYF. The CDR3 nucleotides are TGTGCCAGTAGTTTCAAAAGCGGGGTACCGGAGACCCAGTACTTC.

About this clone: This CDR3 is also generated by other DNA sequences in the sample. The V and J genes are TRBV6-5 and TRBJ2-5; D unresolved. V gave up 5 bases and J gave up 5 bases, with 9 bases separating them. The V gene's germline CDR1 is MNHEY and CDR2 SVGAGI. The CDR3 is made up of 12 amino acids. The CDR3 nucleotides read TGTGCCAGCAGTCAATTCCGTGAGACCCAGTACTTC. Residues: CASSQFRETQYF.

The J gene is TRBJ1-1, the V gene TRBV6-1, with a possible D match to TRBD1 (6 bases). Germline loops: CDR1 MNHNS, CDR2 SASEGT. The ends were cut back, 6 bases at V and 4 bases at J, with 9 bases in the middle. The CDR3 consists of 12 residues. CDR3 DNA sequence: TGTGCCAGCAGGGAACAGGGCACTGAAGCTTTCTTT. Amino acids: CASREQGTEAFF.

This sequence joins TRBV2 and TRBJ1-1, with D possibly TRBD1 on 6 matching bases. Germline V gene data show CDR1 as SNHLY and CDR2 as FYNNEI. The CDR3 runs 12 residues. The V gene lost 11 bases and the J gene lost 1 base, with 11 bases spanning the gap. The DNA of the CDR3 is TGTGCCGGGACAAGGACGAACACTGAAGCTTTCTTT. This sequence encodes CAGTRTNTEAFF.

The chain couples TRBV6-6 to TRBJ2-7, with 9 positions matching TRBD1. V lost 6 bases and J lost 6; bases outside the gene matches: 6. CDR3 length equals 13 residues. Germline-derived CDR1 and CDR2 are MNHNY and SVGAGI (reference sequence). CDR3 DNA sequence: TGTGCCAGCAGCCGGGACAGGGAATCCGAGCAGTACTTC. Protein product: CASSRDRESEQYF.

V usage is TRBV10-1 and J usage is TRBJ1-6; 8 bases fit TRBD1. Germline V gene lookup returns CDR1 WNHNN and CDR2 SYGVQD (reference sequence). The CDR3 runs to 17 residues. Trimming took 6 bases from V and 0 from J; bases not matched to a gene: 7. The CDR3 DNA reads as TGCGCCAGCAGACCCGGACAGGGAAGCTCCTATAATTCACCCCTCCACTTT. It specifies CASRPGQGSSYNSPLHF.

This clone was recorded a few times. V is TRBV7-2 and J is TRBJ1-1; D gene uncertain. V was clipped by 7 bases and J by 0 bases, with 18 bases between them. The germline V gene encodes CDR1 SGHTA and CDR2 FQGNSA. The CDR3 totals 16 residues. CDR3 region: CASTFFLGGMNTEAFF. In DNA form, the CDR3 reads TGTGCCAGCACCTTTTTCCTTGGAGGGATGAACACTGAAGCTTTCTTT.

This clone was picked up a small number of times. In nucleotides, the CDR3 is TGTGCCTGGAGTGTAAGGAGGGGATGCACCTTC. This encodes CAWSVRRGCTF. The chain employs TRBV30 and TRBJ1-2; perhaps TRBD1 as D (5 bases). Per the germline V gene, CDR1 is GTSNPN and CDR2 is SVGIG (reference sequence). This CDR3 is built from 11 residues. The V end lost 0 bases, the J end lost 13 bases, and 12 bases lay between the germline ends. Using reference TRBV30 and TRBJ1-2 for the parts outside the CDR3, the full variable domain is SQTIHQWPATLVQPVGSPLSLECTVEGTSNPNLYWYRQAAGRGLQLLFYSVGIGQISSEVPQNLSASRPQDRQFILSSKKLLLSDSGFYLCAWSVRRGCTFGSGTRLTVV.

This clone showed up just a few times. The chain has TRBV6-5 and TRBJ1-6; 9 nucleotides match TRBD1. The CDR3 has 14 amino acids. The germline V gene encodes CDR1 MNHEY and CDR2 SVGAGI. Trimming took 4 bases from V and 7 from J; bases not matched to a gene: 2. As DNA, the CDR3 is TGTGCCAGCAGTTCGGGACAGGGAAATTCACCCCTCCACTTT. This gives the protein CASSSGQGNSPLHF.

The V and J genes are TRBV13 and TRBJ2-2; no firm D call. Trimming took off 4 bases at V and 6 bases at J, with 6 bases between the two ends. The CDR3 totals 12 residues. The germline V gene has CDR1 PRHDT and CDR2 FYEKMQ (reference sequence). As DNA, the CDR3 is TGTGCCAGCAGCTCAAGGGCCGGGGAGCTGTTTTTT. It codes for CASSSRAGELFF.

The CDR3: CASRPGSSYEQYF. CDR3 in DNA: TGTGCCAGCAGACCCGGGTCCTCCTACGAGCAGTACTTC. The genes are TRBV7-9 and TRBJ2-7; no firm D call. Deletions cut 6 bases from V and 0 bases from J, with 9 bases between. Germline assignment: CDR1 SEHNR and CDR2 FQNEAQ (reference sequence). The CDR3 consists of 13 residues.

To note about this clone: An end of the junction differs from the germline gene, which may be a read error. This rearrangement joins TRBV28 to TRBJ1-5; perhaps TRBD1 as D (5 bases). CDR3 length equals 16 residues. The germline V gene encodes CDR1 MDHEN and CDR2 SYDVKM. CDR3 DNA sequence: TGTGCCAGCAGTCCCGTAGGAGGGGCGCGTTATCAGCCCCGGCATTTT. Its translation is CASSPVGGARYQPRHF.

This rearrangement joins TRBV6-6 to TRBJ2-2; D unresolved. The CDR3 runs to 12 residues. Between the trimmed V and J ends, which lost 5 bases and 6 bases, there was a span of 7 bases. Per germline, CDR1 MNHNY and CDR2 SVGAGI (reference sequence). The CDR3, as DNA: TGTGCCAGCAGTGGACCCGCCGGGGAGCTGTTTTTT. Translating gives CASSGPAGELFF.

V gene TRBV6-5 combines with J gene TRBJ1-4, with D possibly matching TRBD1 (6 bases). The ends were cut back, 6 bases at V and 8 bases at J, with 16 bases in the middle. Germline-derived CDR1 and CDR2 are MNHEY and SVGAGI. This CDR3 has 14 residues. The CDR3 reads CASSRRGRGEKLFF. The CDR3 coding sequence is TGTGCCAGCAGCCGCCGGGGGCGAGGGGAAAAACTGTTTTTT.